A single T cell receptor (beta chain) is shown here with its context. The specificity of this receptor is unknown. No base-level quality is on record; no much larger clone is a single base apart. The cohort comprised fewer than 750 healthy bone marrow donors. Cohort members were all nominally healthy when sampled, although unrecorded immune exposures were likely present. The donor was CMV seronegative and belonged to the group of 350 or so seronegative cohort members. A peripheral blood sample was collected from each donor, and TCR beta sequencing was performed on peripheral blood mononuclear cells. The Qiagen DNeasy Blood Extraction Kit was used to extract genomic DNA from the blood cell samples. This sample stems from a study of cytomegalovirus exposure and HLA in healthy donors (dated by TCRdb to between 2016 and 2019). Broadly, across the study: According to an earlier analysis of 550 to 750 of the donors, about 179 million T cells yielded 117 million unique TCR beta sequences and about 300 Gb of sequence data. An earlier analysis of a few hundred of the donors applied high-throughput TCR beta sequencing to assess whether each TCR beta V gene segment acted as functional or pseudogenic. The study aimed to test whether signatures of past pathogen exposure could be identified by cataloging public T cell receptors. Of the approximately 400 genotyped donors, about 80% fell in the genetic ancestry cluster associated with self-reported Caucasian donors. The T cell repertoires of under 750 subjects were profiled by immunosequencing and related to cytomegalovirus serostatus. A later analysis re-examined previously published TCR beta repertoires from just over 650 donors and added high-resolution HLA genotyping to investigate patterns of TCR occurrence. Donor age, sex, ethnicity and CMV serostatus were collected together with the repertoire data. To predict cytomegalovirus infection status, the study combined high-throughput TCR immunosequencing, statistical association of individual TCRs with disease status, and machine learning. A later genetic analysis took genome-wide SNP genotypes for 398 of the 666 donors and used that subset as a discovery cohort. Every discovery cohort repertoire had been produced on one sequencing platform. The later analysis used no new phenotypic data to find candidate immune exposures, relying instead on TCR beta sequences and their occurrence across donors. Among roughly 400 genotyped donors of the cohort, an average of roughly 240,000 unique TCR beta nucleotide sequences were sequenced per donor, around a sixth of them non-productive. The number of donors typed differed by locus, with roughly 620-630 for A, B, C, DRB1 and DQB1, 522 for DQA1, approximately 580 for DPA1, and roughly 450 for DPB1. About 280 gigabases of sequencing data and around 80 million unique TCR sequences made up an early release that covered over 550 HLA-typed donors. Besides the first cohort of around 670 subjects, a separate validation cohort made up of roughly 120 different subjects was used. HLA typing covered class I and class II loci at four-digit resolution. Roughly 5 DR-DQ haplotypes were handled as single units for association and clustering, since linkage in the cohort was strong.

The full study reports these points: According to the authors, the approach could potentially be generalized to other disease states and immunological phenotypes. When HLA alleles, especially DR and DQ, strongly co-occurred, TCR associations were difficult to assign to individual alleles. In a later analysis, most CMV-associated TCR beta chains were found to appear HLA-restricted, with HLA associations seemingly driven largely by CMV exposure. The sequencing pipeline was judged likely to have produced a cluster of highly shared sequence variants as a technical artifact. Most TCR sequences were observed very rarely across donors, whereas some public TCRs were present in many individuals. In both the original and validation cohorts, the classifier was reported to diagnose cytomegalovirus status with high specificity and sensitivity. In a later analysis, HLA-associated TCR beta chains showed more clonal expansion and lower generation probabilities than non-associated chains that were equally common. At a false discovery rate of 0.05, a later analysis linked some 18,000 TCR beta sequences to specific HLA alleles. The 87-base-pair reads could not distinguish some IMGT-functional V segments, including TRBV6-2 and TRBV6-3, so those segments were excluded. Because some donors lacked HLA typing at each locus, the association tests relied only on the typed subset. A further reported finding was that TCR beta sequences accurately predicted the HLA-A and HLA-B alleles for most subjects in the first cohort. In a later analysis, TCR association rates were found to vary across HLA loci, with the most associated TCRs seen for DRB1 alleles and the fewest for HLA-C alleles. A total of 150 or so TCR beta chains were listed by the study as associated with cytomegalovirus. In a later analysis, several top co-occurrence clusters were reported to appear linked to parvovirus B19, influenza, CMV and Epstein-Barr virus. A later genetic analysis associated a missense DCLRE1C variant with V-gene and J-gene trimming of TCR beta chains, and an independent cohort replicated the association. According to a later genetic analysis, donors in an Asian-associated ancestry cluster had fewer N-insertions in productive TCRs than the roughly 700-donor mean. Because counts were too low, 15 or so rarely observed V segments, including chromosome 9 orphons, were excluded from the earlier analysis of 587 of the donors. Immune exposure information for the cohort was limited to CMV serostatus. Correlated functional status among segregating V segments might reflect linkage disequilibrium, but an unknown experimental factor could not be ruled out. In an earlier analysis of 450 to 750 of the donors, most TCR beta V segments appeared in productive rearrangements about 87% or about 30% of the time, broadly matching IMGT annotations. Sequencing depth was assumed to be roughly uniform across donors in the presence/absence analyses, though that assumption may not hold. A few of the identified cytomegalovirus-associated TCR beta chains were confirmed in vitro to be specific for cytomegalovirus antigens. Only TCR beta chains were sequenced in this cohort, and the absence of alpha or paired-chain data limited detectable features.

V is reduced by 2 bases and J by 2 bases, leaving a spacing of 8 bases between them. Taken from the germline V gene, the CDR1 and CDR2 loops are SGHTS and YDEGEE. There are 13 amino acids in the CDR3, from cysteine to valine inclusive. The DNA shown is the 39-base CDR3, in frame from base 1. The library was made by the immunoSEQ multiplex PCR assay. For the multiplex PCR, a mixture combining 60 forward primers for TCR Vbeta segments and 13 reverse primers for TCR Jbeta segments was used. The CDR3 region of rearranged TCR beta genes was amplified from genomic DNA with a multiplex PCR assay. On the Illumina HiSeq System, the amplified TCR beta libraries were sequenced as 87-base-pair reads. The published analysis was carried out like this. In a later analysis, tens of millions of unique TCR beta chains were counted across the roughly 670 repertoires, and roughly 11 million of these chains were shared by at least two donors. A nearest-neighbor algorithm error-corrected the raw reads and collapsed the reads into unique sequences, merging closely related sequences to remove PCR and sequencing errors. CDR3 sequences were aligned to IMGT reference sequences to assign V, D and J gene segments. For a sequence to be retained, a match of at least six nucleotides to both a V gene segment and a J gene segment was required. Rearrangements were classified as productive when the CDR3 lacked stop codons and remained in frame with V and J, and all other rearrangements were classified as non-productive. CDR3 was defined according to IMGT convention as the region running from the second conserved V-encoded cysteine to the conserved J-encoded phenylalanine. The earlier analysis of about 620 of the donors excluded sequences that lacked an unambiguous match to a single V gene segment. An earlier analysis of fewer than 750 of the donors called V segments functional above 56.7% productive rearrangements and segregating when the between-donor standard deviation exceeded 5%. A statistical classification framework was built for diagnosing cytomegalovirus status from the catalog of TCR beta chain sequences. In a later analysis, V and J genes were assigned by comparing TCR nucleotide sequences against IMGT/GENE-DB human TR gene sequences. The TCRdist pipeline was used in a later analysis to assign CDR3 sequences and most-parsimonious VDJ recombination scenarios. In a later analysis, each TCR beta chain was defined by its CDR3 amino acid sequence together with its V-gene family, and reads without a unique V-gene family were excluded. As a way to deal with suspected cross-contamination and a sequencing artifact, a later analysis dropped approximately 590 nucleotide sequences that were highly shared and had low generation probability. A later analysis calculated a clonal expansion index for each public chain from normalized within-repertoire ranks of inferred template counts. A later analysis computed generation probabilities with a VDJ recombination model fitted to out-of-frame rearrangements, and checked the results against IGoR. Hypergeometric tests were used in a later analysis to score TCR-TCR, TCR-HLA and TCR-CMV co-occurrence, with a repertoire-size bias correction applied to the TCR pairs. To estimate false discovery rates, a later analysis permuted the HLA or CMV assignments 20 times. In a later analysis, co-occurring TCRs were grouped using DBSCAN, with TCRdist sequence similarity added in when clustering inside HLA-allele-positive subsets. For co-occurrence clustering, repertoires with fewer than 30,000 or more than 120,000 public chains were excluded, along with a handful of repertoires with anomalous nucleotide sharing. TCRdb limited this immuneACCESS table to in-frame rearrangements with V and J called. A share of clones is missing; checked studies link under half to unresolved V genes, and the rest is unexplained. The D gene and trimming were derived from the DNA, and the V and J assignments and clone size from that table. Here the sample has fewer than 40,000 clones; 81% occur a single time. Approximately 8.5% of the sample is held by the ten biggest clonotypes.

Rearrangement joined TRBV5-8 to TRBJ2-7; TRBD2 could be the D gene, as 5 bases match. Sequences were obtained from PBMCs. The origin of this receptor is a woman in her thirties or forties in good health and CMV-seronegative. In nucleotide form, the sequence is TGTGCCAGCAGCTTTTCGAGGGCCTACGAGCAGTACGTC. Its amino acids are CASSFSRAYEQYV.